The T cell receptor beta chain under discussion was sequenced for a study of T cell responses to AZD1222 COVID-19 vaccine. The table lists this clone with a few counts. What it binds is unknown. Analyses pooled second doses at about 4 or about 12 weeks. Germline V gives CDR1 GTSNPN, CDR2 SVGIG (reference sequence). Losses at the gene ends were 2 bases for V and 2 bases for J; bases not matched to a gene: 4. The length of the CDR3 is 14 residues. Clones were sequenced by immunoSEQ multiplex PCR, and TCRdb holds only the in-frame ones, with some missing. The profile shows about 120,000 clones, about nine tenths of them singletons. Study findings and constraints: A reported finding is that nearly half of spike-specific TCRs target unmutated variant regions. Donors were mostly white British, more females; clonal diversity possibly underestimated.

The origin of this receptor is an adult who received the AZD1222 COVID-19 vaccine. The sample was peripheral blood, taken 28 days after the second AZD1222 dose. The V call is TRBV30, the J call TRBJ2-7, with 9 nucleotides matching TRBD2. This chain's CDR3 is CAWSQVAGAYEQYF. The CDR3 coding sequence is TGTGCCTGGAGTCAGGTAGCGGGGGCCTACGAGCAGTACTTC.